This T cell receptor (beta chain) was identified during a study of T cells in Graves' hyperthyroidism and ophthalmopathy. Whole-study findings and limits: Through a model of 13 V-J features, ophthalmopathy was separated from stable hyperthyroidism. Blood also carried most thyroid clonotypes expanded above 0.001.

Every diagnosis used clinical symptoms, serum thyroxine and TRAb, thyroid ultrasound and orbital computed tomography. This clonotype turned up a few times. Its antigen is not known. There are 14 residues in the CDR3. V lost 0 bases and J lost 5, with 10 bases in between. The germline gives CDR1 LGHNA, CDR2 YNFKEQ. Amplified regions were TCR beta CDR3 sequences from RNA transcripts. With the HTBI primer set, the TCR CDR3 went through a first round of RT-PCR. Each CDR3 protein is one row after TCRdb ran MiXCR on the multiplex PCR reads. The repertoire consists of 600,000 to 700,000 distinct CDR3 sequences, with just under 45% occurring once and the leading ten covering roughly 6.5%.

Material: peripheral blood or thyroid tissue (not recorded which). This chain joins TRBV4-2 and TRBJ2-5; D is unresolved. This clonotype was sampled from an adult man with Graves' disease, either hyperthyroidism or ophthalmopathy (not recorded which). The chain's CDR3 is CASSQDRYSETQYF. CDR3 DNA: TGTGCCAGCAGCCAAGATCGCTACTCCGAGACCCAGTACTTC.